The TCR beta chain described here comes from a study of CD8+ T cells in alopecia areata. Across the whole study: Scoring of treated patients' severity used the percentage of affected scalp area.

Treatment of the sample: oral pan-JAK inhibitor, 5-10 mg twice daily. Peripheral blood, together with lesional scalp punch biopsies, was collected from alopecia areata patients. RNA extraction was followed by reverse transcription into cDNA, which acted as the sequencing template. TCRdb's table, derived via immunoSEQ multiplex PCR, lists solely in-frame clones and lacks some. The sample lists 140,000 to 150,000 clones, about 51% occurring once. Between the trimmed V and J ends, which lost 3 bases and 9 bases, there was a span of 14 bases. The germline V gene encodes CDR1 MNHEY and CDR2 SMNVEV (reference sequence). This CDR3 is built from 13 residues.

The material sequenced was CD8+ T cells sorted from blood, taken at week 4, from a patient treated with tofacitinib. The chain recombines TRBV27 with TRBJ1-1; D uncertain. The receptor comes from a human donor with alopecia areata. The chain's CDR3 is CASSLSSGGKAFF. CDR3 in DNA: TGTGCCAGCAGTTTGTCGTCCGGAGGGAAAGCTTTCTTT.